This TCR beta chain is drawn from a study of cytotoxic CD8 clonotypes in ibrutinib-treated CLL. Concerning this clone: Antigen unknown.

Findings and limits, study-wide: While tracking circulating CD8+ T-cell counts, baseline clonality exceeded that of age-matched healthy donors. There were few public clonotypes, and on treatment they contracted or stayed stable.

Sequencing was performed with immunoSEQ multiplex PCR; in TCRdb, only in-frame clones are kept and a portion is missing. The profile shows approximately 26,000 clones, about 69% of them singletons. This TCR derives from a human donor with chronic lymphocytic leukemia. The specimen comprised PBMCs, sampled after 12 months of ibrutinib treatment.

The CDR3 region is CASSLSGQGGGSSNQPQHF. CDR3 in DNA: TGTGCCAGCAGCTTATCGGGGCAGGGCGGCGGATCCAGCAATCAGCCCCAGCATTTT. J is TRBJ1-5 and V is TRBV7-8; TRBD1 might be the D (5 bases). The germline V gene encodes CDR1 SGHVS and CDR2 FQNEAQ. V was shortened by 2 bases and J by 1 base, with 21 bases between the two germline ends. The CDR3 extends over 19 amino acids.